This TCR beta chain was recovered during a study of T cell changes during pregnancy in multiple sclerosis. Only in-frame clones appear in the TCRdb table, and some are missing; sequencing was by immunoSEQ multiplex PCR. The sample has around 50,000 clones; roughly nine tenths are singletons. Trimming left V 6 bases short and J 4 bases short, with 9 bases between. The CDR3 covers 12 residues. Looked up from germline, CDR1 is MNHEY and CDR2 is SVGAGI. The clonotype originates from a female donor with multiple sclerosis, enrolled in a pregnancy study. The rearrangement joins TRBV6-5 to TRBJ2-5; the D is unclear. Specimen: CD8+ T cells from peripheral blood mononuclear cells, collected in the second trimester of pregnancy. CDR3 region: CASSLNGETQYF. In nucleotides, the CDR3 is TGTGCCAGCAGCCTAAATGGAGAGACCCAGTACTTC.